Shown below are 3 T cell receptor beta chains from a single sample sequenced in a study of T-cell memory formation after mild COVID-19. MiXCR was run by TCRdb on the 5' RACE reads, yielding one entry per CDR3 protein. The sample records hundreds of thousands of distinct CDR3 sequences, about 16% being singletons. Specimen: PBMCs or a T cell subset sorted from them (not recorded which). The receptors derive from a young man who had mild COVID-19 (a few samples of this study predate the infection). Cell type and time point are not known.

The chain couples TRBV6-6 to TRBJ2-7; D possibly matches TRBD1 or TRBD2 (5 bases each). In germline, CDR1 is MNHNY, CDR2 SVGAGI (reference sequence). The CDR3 spans 14 residues. Deletions cut 6 bases from V and 3 bases from J, with 15 bases between. The CDR3: CASRARWDGYEQYV. The CDR3 DNA sequence: TGTGCCAGCAGGGCGCGTTGGGACGGCTACGAGCAGTACGTC.

This clonotype was counted a few times. This chain connects TRBV6-5 to TRBJ2-7; 9 positions match TRBD1. The J segment lost 2 bases and the V segment lost 8 bases, leaving 7 bases of the junction unmatched. The CDR3 loop spans 14 amino acids. Germline V CDR1 and CDR2: MNHEY, SVGAGI. Here the CDR3 reads CASSRTGDTYEQYV. The CDR3 nucleotides read TGTGCCAGCTCTAGGACAGGGGACACCTACGAGCAGTACGTC.

This clonotype was counted only a few times. J is TRBJ2-5 and V is TRBV3-1; D gene unclear. Deletions cut 1 base from V and 5 bases from J, with 11 bases between. Germline loops: CDR1 LGHDT, CDR2 YNNKEL (reference sequence). This CDR3 is built from 14 residues. CDR3 loop: CASSQVGGTETQYF. The DNA of the CDR3 is TGTGCCAGCAGCCAAGTCGGTGGTACGGAGACCCAGTACTTC.